The 7 T cell receptor beta chains below were found in one sample sequenced in a study of regulatory T cells in long-lasting Graves disease. With iRepertoire HTBI primers and Arm-PCR of CDR3 regions, TCR beta libraries were built. TCRdb itself ran the multiplex PCR reads through MiXCR, one entry per CDR3 protein. The repertoire consists of over 200,000 distinct CDR3 sequences, with 18% occurring once and the leading ten covering 11% to 15%. As for time point: newly diagnosed GD, antithyroid drugs for less than 3 months. Preparation of the TCR library used RNA extracted from PBMCs. This sample was shared with a second study, whose subject was T cells in Graves' hyperthyroidism and ophthalmopathy.

The specimen was peripheral blood mononuclear cells (PBMCs), collected at new diagnosis, from a patient treated with antithyroid drugs. The receptor source for this set is a woman aged 25 to 39 with Graves disease.

This clonotype has ten or more counts. V and J are TRBV27 and TRBJ2-3; no clear D gene. Germline values: CDR1 MNHEY, CDR2 SMNVEV (reference sequence). Trimming cost V 2 bases and J 2 bases, with 8 bases left between them. The CDR3 consists of 14 residues. Here the CDR3 reads CASSLRVPTDTQYF. In nucleotides, the CDR3 is TGTGCCAGCAGTTTAAGGGTGCCCACAGATACGCAGTATTTT.

The table lists this clonotype with many counts. This rearrangement joins TRBV12-3 or TRBV12-4 to TRBJ2-7; TRBD1 is a possible D gene (6 bases). There are 13 residues in the CDR3. V lost 5 bases, J lost 5 bases, and 13 bases lay in between. The CDR3 loop is CASSRLQGDEQYF. The CDR3 DNA is TGTGCCAGCAGTCGATTACAGGGCGACGAGCAGTACTTC.

J is TRBJ1-5 and V is TRBV2, with D perhaps TRBD1 (6 bases). CDR3 length equals 14 residues. The germline V gene has CDR1 SNHLY and CDR2 FYNNEI. Deletions cut 10 bases from V and 0 bases from J, with 13 bases between. CDR3 nucleotides: TGTGCCATCGGGGACATTTATAGCAATCAGCCCCAGCATTTT. It specifies CAIGDIYSNQPQHF.

This clonotype was recorded many times. The rearrangement links TRBV5-1 to TRBJ2-1, with D uncertain. Trimming cost V 9 bases and J 5 bases, with 9 bases left between them. From germline, CDR1 is SGHRS and CDR2 YFSETQ. There are 11 residues in the CDR3. In DNA, the CDR3 is TGCGCCACCTCGGACCACAATGAGCAGTTCTTC. As protein: CATSDHNEQFF.

This clonotype was seen a handful of times. The CDR3 coding sequence is TGTGCCAGCAGCTTAAACGGACATTCATACGAGCAGTACTTC. Amino acids: CASSLNGHSYEQYF. The chain uses TRBV7-6 and TRBJ2-7, with D tentatively TRBD1 (5 bases). Germline V gene lookup returns CDR1 SGHVS and CDR2 FNYEAQ. V lost 2 bases to trimming and J lost 4 bases, with 12 bases between them. CDR3 length equals 14 residues.

This clonotype has a count of ten or more. The V call is TRBV6-1, the J call TRBJ2-3; the D gene could be TRBD1 or TRBD2 (6 bases each). The germline V and J ends were trimmed by 1 base and 8 bases, with 10 bases remaining between them. The CDR3 totals 13 residues. Germline CDR1 is MNHNS and CDR2 is SASEGT. The CDR3 DNA reads TGTGCCAGCAGTGAAGAAGGGGGGTTTACGCAGTATTTT. It encodes CASSEEGGFTQYF.

This clonotype appeared many times. The V and J genes are TRBV27 and TRBJ2-7; the D gene is possibly TRBD1 (5 bases). Trimming removed 4 bases from V and 2 bases from J, with 12 bases in between. The CDR3 totals 14 residues. Germline assignment: CDR1 MNHEY and CDR2 SMNVEV (reference sequence). Here the CDR3 DNA reads TGTGCCAGCAGTTATAACAGGCGGCCCTACGAGCAGTACTTC. Its translation is CASSYNRRPYEQYF.